Within the sample, the clone carrying this T cell receptor (beta chain) is medium-sized. Clones were read by immunoSEQ multiplex PCR, and TCRdb kept only the in-frame ones, dropping some. Among some 74,000 clones listed, 90% were seen once. This CDR3 spans 15 amino acids. Germline CDR1 and CDR2: LNHDA and SQIVND (reference sequence). After removal of 7 bases from V and 5 bases from J, the junction contained 13 bases not matched to a gene. The data belong to a study of OX40 agonist ivuxolimab in advanced cancers. Across the whole study: Partial responses were recorded for three patients, including one with hepatocellular carcinoma and two with cutaneous melanoma.

The V gene is TRBV19, the J gene TRBJ2-5, with 7 bases aligning to TRBD1. The TCR originated in an adult with an advanced solid tumor such as melanoma, head and neck, liver or kidney cancer. Sequencing was performed on CD4+ or CD8+ T cells sorted from blood, taken in a trial of the OX40 agonist ivuxolimab. The DNA for the CDR3 is TGTGCCAGTAAAAAGACCGGGACAGTGATTGAGACCCAGTACTTC. It encodes CASKKTGTVIETQYF.